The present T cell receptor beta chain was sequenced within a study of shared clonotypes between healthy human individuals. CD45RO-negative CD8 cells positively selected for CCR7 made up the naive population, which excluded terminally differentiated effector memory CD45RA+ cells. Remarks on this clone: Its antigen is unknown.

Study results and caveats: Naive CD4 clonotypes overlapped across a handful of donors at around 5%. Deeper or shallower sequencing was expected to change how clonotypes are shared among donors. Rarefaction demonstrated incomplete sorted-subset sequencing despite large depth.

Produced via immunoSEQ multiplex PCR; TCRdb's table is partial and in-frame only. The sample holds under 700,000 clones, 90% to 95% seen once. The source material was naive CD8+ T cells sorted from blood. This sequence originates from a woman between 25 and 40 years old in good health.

The CDR3 reads CASSPPSNSYEQYF. CDR3 bases: TGTGCCAGCTCACCACCGTCAAACTCCTACGAGCAGTACTTC. This chain joins TRBV18 and TRBJ2-7; D uncertain. V was clipped by 0 bases and J by 0 bases, with 6 bases between them. This CDR3 has 14 residues. From germline, CDR1 is KGHSH and CDR2 LQKENI.